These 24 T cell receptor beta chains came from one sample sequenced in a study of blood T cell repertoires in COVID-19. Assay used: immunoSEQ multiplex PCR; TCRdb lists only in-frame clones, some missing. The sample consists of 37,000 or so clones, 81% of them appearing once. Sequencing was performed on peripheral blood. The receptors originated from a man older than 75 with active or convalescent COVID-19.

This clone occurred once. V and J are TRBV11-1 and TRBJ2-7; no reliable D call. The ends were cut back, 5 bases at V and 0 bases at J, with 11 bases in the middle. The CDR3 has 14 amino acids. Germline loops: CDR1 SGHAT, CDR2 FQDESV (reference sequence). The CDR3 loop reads CASSLLYNSYEQYF. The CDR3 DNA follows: TGTGCCAGCAGCCTCCTTTATAACTCCTACGAGCAGTACTTC.

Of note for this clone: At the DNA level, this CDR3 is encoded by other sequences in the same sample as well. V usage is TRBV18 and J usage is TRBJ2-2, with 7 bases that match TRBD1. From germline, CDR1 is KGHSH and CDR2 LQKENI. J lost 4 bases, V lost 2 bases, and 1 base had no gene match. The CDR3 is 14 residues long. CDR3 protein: CASSPDRATGELFF. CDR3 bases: TGTGCCAGCTCACCAGACAGGGCCACCGGGGAGCTGTTTTTT. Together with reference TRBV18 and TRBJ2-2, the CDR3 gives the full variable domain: NAGVMQNPRHLVRRRGQEARLRCSPMKGHSHVYWYRQLPEEGLKFMVYLQKENIIDESGMPKERFSAEFPKEGPSILRIQQVVRGDSAAYFCASSPDRATGELFFGEGSRLTVL.

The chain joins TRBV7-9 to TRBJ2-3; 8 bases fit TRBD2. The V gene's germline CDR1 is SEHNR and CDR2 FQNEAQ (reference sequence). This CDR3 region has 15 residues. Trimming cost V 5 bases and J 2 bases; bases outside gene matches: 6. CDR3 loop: CASSGVAGFTDTQYF. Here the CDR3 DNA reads TGTGCCAGCAGCGGGGTAGCGGGGTTCACAGATACGCAGTATTTT. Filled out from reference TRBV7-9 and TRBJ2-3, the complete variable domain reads DTGVSQNPRHKITKRGQNVTFRCDPISEHNRLYWYRQTLGQGPEFLTYFQNEAQLEKSRLLSDRFSAERPKGSFSTLEIQRTEQGDSAMYLCASSGVAGFTDTQYFGPGTRLTVL.

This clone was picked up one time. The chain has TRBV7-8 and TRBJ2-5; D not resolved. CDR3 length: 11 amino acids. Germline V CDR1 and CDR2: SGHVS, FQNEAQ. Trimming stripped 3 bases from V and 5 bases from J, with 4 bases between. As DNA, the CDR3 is TGTGCCAGCAGCTTCTCCGAGACCCAGTACTTC. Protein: CASSFSETQYF.

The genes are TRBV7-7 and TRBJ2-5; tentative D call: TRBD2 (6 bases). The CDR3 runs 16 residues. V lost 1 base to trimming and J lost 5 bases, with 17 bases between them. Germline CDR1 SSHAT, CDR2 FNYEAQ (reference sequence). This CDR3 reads CASSLVGEASGETQYF. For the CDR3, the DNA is TGTGCCAGCAGCTTAGTCGGGGAGGCTAGTGGTGAGACCCAGTACTTC.

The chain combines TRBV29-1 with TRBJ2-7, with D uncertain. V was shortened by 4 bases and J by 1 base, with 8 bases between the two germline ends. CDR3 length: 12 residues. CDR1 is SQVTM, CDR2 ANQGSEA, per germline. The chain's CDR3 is CSVAVRSYEQYF. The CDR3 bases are TGCAGCGTTGCGGTCAGGTCCTACGAGCAGTACTTC.

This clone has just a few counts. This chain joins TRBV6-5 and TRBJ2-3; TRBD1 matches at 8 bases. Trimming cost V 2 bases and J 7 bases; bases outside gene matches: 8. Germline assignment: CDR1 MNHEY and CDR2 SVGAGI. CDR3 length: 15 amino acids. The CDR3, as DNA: TGTGCCAGCAGTTACAGCACAGGGGGGTTGAATACGCAGTATTTT. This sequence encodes CASSYSTGGLNTQYF.

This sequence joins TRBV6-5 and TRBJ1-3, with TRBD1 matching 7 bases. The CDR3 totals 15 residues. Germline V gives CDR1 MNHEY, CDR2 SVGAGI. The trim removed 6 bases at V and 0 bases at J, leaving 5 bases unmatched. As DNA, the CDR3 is TGTGCCAGCAGCCAGGACAGGTACTCTGGAAACACCATATATTTT. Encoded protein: CASSQDRYSGNTIYF.

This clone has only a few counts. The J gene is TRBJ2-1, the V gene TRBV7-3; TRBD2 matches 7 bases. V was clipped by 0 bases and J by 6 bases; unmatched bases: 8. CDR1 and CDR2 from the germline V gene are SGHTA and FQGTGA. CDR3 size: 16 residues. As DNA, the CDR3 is TGTGCCAGCAGCTTAACAGGCTCGAGCGGGGTCAATGAGCAGTTCTTC. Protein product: CASSLTGSSGVNEQFF.

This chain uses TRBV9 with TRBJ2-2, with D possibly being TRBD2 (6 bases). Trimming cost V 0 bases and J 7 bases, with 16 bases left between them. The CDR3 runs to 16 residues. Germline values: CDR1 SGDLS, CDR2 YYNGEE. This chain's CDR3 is CASSVVGRGEFGELFF. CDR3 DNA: TGTGCCAGCAGCGTAGTCGGTCGCGGGGAATTCGGGGAGCTGTTTTTT. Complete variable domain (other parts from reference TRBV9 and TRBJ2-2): DSGVTQTPKHLITATGQRVTLRCSPRSGDLSVYWYQQSLDQGLQFLIQYYNGEERAKGNILERFSAQQFPDLHSELNLSSLELGDSALYFCASSVVGRGEFGELFFGEGSRLTVL.

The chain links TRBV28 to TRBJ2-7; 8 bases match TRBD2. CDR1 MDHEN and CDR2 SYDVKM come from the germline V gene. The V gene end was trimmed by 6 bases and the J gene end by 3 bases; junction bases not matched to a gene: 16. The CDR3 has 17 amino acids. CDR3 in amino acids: CASRPGLGASSDYEQYF. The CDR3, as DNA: TGTGCCAGCAGGCCGGGACTAGGCGCGTCAAGTGACTACGAGCAGTACTTC.

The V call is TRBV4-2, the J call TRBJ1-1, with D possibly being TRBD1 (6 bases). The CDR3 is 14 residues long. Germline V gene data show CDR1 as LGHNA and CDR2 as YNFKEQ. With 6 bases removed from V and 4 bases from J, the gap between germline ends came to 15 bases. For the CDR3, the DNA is TGTGCCAGCAGAACTCAGGGAGGGGGCACTGAAGCTTTCTTT. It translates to CASRTQGGGTEAFF.

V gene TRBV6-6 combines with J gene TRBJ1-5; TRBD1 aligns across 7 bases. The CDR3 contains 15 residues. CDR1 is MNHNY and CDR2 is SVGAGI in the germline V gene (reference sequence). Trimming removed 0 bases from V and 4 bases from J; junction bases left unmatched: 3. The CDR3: CASSYSWTGNQPQHF. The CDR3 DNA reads TGTGCCAGCAGTTACTCCTGGACAGGTAATCAGCCCCAGCATTTT.

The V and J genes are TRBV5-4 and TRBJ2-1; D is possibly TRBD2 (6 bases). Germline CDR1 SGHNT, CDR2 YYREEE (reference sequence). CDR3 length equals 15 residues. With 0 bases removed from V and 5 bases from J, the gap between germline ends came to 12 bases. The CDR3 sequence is CASSLDSGDHNEQFF. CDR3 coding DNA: TGTGCCAGCAGCTTGGATTCGGGGGACCACAATGAGCAGTTCTTC.

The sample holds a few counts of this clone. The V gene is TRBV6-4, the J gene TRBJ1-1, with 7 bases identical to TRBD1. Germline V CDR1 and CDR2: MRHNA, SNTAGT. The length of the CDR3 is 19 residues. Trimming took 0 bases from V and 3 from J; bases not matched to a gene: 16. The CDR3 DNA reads TGTGCCAGCAGTGACTCGAAACAGGGGAACTTACAATGGGACACTGAAGCTTTCTTT. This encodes CASSDSKQGNLQWDTEAFF.

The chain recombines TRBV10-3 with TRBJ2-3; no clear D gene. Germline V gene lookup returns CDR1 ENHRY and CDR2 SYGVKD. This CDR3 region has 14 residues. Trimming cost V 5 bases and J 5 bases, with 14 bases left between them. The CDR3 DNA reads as TGTGCCATCAGTAGTCCTGTGGCAAAAGATACGCAGTATTTT. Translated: CAISSPVAKDTQYF.

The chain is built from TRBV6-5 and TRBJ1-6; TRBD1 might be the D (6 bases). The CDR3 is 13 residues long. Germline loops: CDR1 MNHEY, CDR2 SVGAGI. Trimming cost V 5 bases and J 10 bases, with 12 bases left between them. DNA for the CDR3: TGTGCCAGCAGTCAGGACAGAGTCTCACCCCTCCACTTT. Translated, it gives CASSQDRVSPLHF.

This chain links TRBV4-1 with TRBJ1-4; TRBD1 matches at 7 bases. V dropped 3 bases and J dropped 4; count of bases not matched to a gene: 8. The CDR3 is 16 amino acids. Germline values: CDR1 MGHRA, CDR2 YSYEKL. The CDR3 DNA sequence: TGCGCCAGCAGCCAGGATCCGGGACAGAGTAATGAAAAACTGTTTTTT. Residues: CASSQDPGQSNEKLFF.

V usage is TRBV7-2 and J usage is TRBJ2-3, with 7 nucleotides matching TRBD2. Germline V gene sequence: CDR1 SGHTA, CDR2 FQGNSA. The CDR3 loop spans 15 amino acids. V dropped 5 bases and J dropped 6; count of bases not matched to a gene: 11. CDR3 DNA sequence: TGTGCCAGCAGCCCCGCGGGGGATGGATTTGATACGCAGTATTTT. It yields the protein CASSPAGDGFDTQYF.

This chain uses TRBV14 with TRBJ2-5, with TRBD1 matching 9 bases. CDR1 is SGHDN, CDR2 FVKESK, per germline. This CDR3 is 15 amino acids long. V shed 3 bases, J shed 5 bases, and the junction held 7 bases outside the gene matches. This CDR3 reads CASSQGTGLVETQYF. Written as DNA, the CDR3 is TGTGCCAGCAGCCAGGGGACAGGGTTGGTGGAGACCCAGTACTTC.

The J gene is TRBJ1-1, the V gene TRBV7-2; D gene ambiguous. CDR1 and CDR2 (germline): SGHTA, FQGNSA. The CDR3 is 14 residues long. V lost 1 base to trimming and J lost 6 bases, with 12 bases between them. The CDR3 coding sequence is TGTGCCAGCAGCTTAGAGGCGGGAAGGTCTGAAGCTTTCTTT. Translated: CASSLEAGRSEAFF.

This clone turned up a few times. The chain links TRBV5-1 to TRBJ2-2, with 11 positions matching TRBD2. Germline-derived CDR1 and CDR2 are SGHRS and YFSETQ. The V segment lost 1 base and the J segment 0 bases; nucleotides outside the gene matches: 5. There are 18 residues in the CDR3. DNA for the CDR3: TGCGCCAGCAGCTTGAAACTAGCGGGGGCCACGAACACCGGGGAGCTGTTTTTT. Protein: CASSLKLAGATNTGELFF.

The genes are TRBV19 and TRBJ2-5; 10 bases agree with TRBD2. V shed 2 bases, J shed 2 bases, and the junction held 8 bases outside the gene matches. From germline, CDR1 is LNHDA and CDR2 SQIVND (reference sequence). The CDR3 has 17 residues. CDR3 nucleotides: TGTGCCAGTAGTATATACTCCGGGACTAGCGTTCAAGAGACCCAGTACTTC. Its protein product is CASSIYSGTSVQETQYF.

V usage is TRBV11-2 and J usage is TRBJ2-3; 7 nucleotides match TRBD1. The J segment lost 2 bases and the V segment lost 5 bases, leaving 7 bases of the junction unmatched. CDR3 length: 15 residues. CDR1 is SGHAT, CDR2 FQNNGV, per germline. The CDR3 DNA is TGTGCCAGCAGCCTCAGGGGACAGAACACAGATACGCAGTATTTT. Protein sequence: CASSLRGQNTDTQYF.